Presented here are 14 T cell receptor beta chains from one specimen sequenced in a study of identical twins. Using its own MiXCR run on the 5' RACE reads, TCRdb lists one record per CDR3 protein. The sample shows 1.5 million to 2 million distinct CDR3 sequences, less than 40% of them seen only once. Sequencing input: cord blood. These receptors were collected from a newborn girl in good health.

V gene TRBV10-1 combines with J gene TRBJ2-3; 9 bases line up with TRBD2. Unmatched junction bases numbered 7, after V lost 5 bases and J lost 4 bases. Germline V gene lookup returns CDR1 WNHNN and CDR2 SYGVQD (reference sequence). The CDR3 is made up of 15 amino acids. The DNA of the CDR3 is TGCGCCAGCAGTATGAGCGGGGGGACGTCAGATACGCAGTATTTT. It codes for CASSMSGGTSDTQYF.

This clonotype appeared a single time. This chain links TRBV5-1 with TRBJ2-1; 10 nucleotides agree with TRBD2. The J call could be wrong; TRBJ2-7 is a better fit for the DNA end. There are 17 residues in the CDR3. In germline, CDR1 is SGHRS, CDR2 YFSETQ. DNA for the CDR3: TGCGCCAGCAGCTCCCTAGCGGGAGCATGGGGTAACAATGAGCAGTACTTC. Translating gives CASSSLAGAWGNNEQYF.

This clonotype was counted between two and nine times. At one of its ends the junction is not consistent with the germline gene, which may arise from a read error. This chain connects TRBV20-1 to TRBJ2-1, with TRBD2 matching 12 bases. This CDR3 has 17 residues. Per germline, CDR1 DFQATT and CDR2 SNEGSKA (reference sequence). CDR3 sequence reads: CSARDGLAGSSHNEQFF. Written as DNA, the CDR3 is TGCAGTGCTAGAGATGGACTAGCGGGGAGCTCCCACAATGAGCAGTTCTTC.

V usage is TRBV14 and J usage is TRBJ2-7; 7 bases are shared with TRBD2. Losses at the gene ends were 4 bases for V and 4 bases for J; bases not matched to a gene: 7. CDR3 length: 14 residues. The germline V gene has CDR1 SGHDN and CDR2 FVKESK. The DNA for the CDR3 is TGTGCCAGCAGCCCCTGGGCTAGCGGATACGAGCAGTACTTC. Amino acid sequence: CASSPWASGYEQYF.

This clonotype was seen a few times. The V and J genes are TRBV20-1 and TRBJ1-5, with a tentative D call TRBD1 (5 bases). Germline V gene data show CDR1 as DFQATT and CDR2 as SNEGSKA (reference sequence). This CDR3 has 13 residues. The V gene lost 6 bases and the J gene lost 2 bases, with 11 bases spanning the gap. CDR3 region: CSASDSGNQPQHF. CDR3 in DNA: TGCAGTGCCAGCGACAGTGGCAATCAGCCCCAGCATTTT.

The chain carries TRBV7-9 and TRBJ2-1; 8 positions agree with TRBD2. Unmatched junction bases numbered 9, after V lost 3 bases and J lost 8 bases. The CDR3 loop spans 15 amino acids. Germline-derived CDR1 and CDR2 are SEHNR and FQNEAQ (reference sequence). DNA of the CDR3: TGTGCCAGCAGCTTGTCTCACGGGAGGGTAGATGAGCAGTTCTTC. Translating it yields CASSLSHGRVDEQFF. The complete variable domain, with remaining parts taken from reference TRBV7-9 and TRBJ2-1, reads DTGVSQNPRHKITKRGQNVTFRCDPISEHNRLYWYRQTLGQGPEFLTYFQNEAQLEKSRLLSDRFSAERPKGSFSTLEIQRTEQGDSAMYLCASSLSHGRVDEQFFGPGTRLTVL.

The chain is built from TRBV4-2 and TRBJ1-2; unclear D gene. This CDR3 has 14 amino acids. From germline, CDR1 is LGHNA and CDR2 YNFKEQ. The germline V and J ends were trimmed by 0 bases and 4 bases, with 9 bases remaining between them. For the CDR3, the DNA is TGTGCCAGCAGCCAAGAGATCCGGGGCTATGGCTACACCTTC. Translated: CASSQEIRGYGYTF.

This clonotype was observed a few times. This rearrangement joins TRBV19 to TRBJ1-5, with D tentatively TRBD1 (5 bases). Trimming took off 4 bases at V and 4 bases at J, with 20 bases between the two ends. Germline loops: CDR1 LNHDA, CDR2 SQIVND (reference sequence). The CDR3 sequence is 17 residues long. The CDR3 coding sequence is TGTGCCAGTAGTAAGGGAGGGGCCTCGAAACCAAATCAGCCCCAGCATTTT. Translation gives CASSKGGASKPNQPQHF.

A remark on this clonotype: One junction end does not reproduce the germline sequence, and a read error may be involved. The rearrangement joins TRBV3-1 to TRBJ2-3; 7 positions agree with TRBD1. The germline gives CDR1 LGHDT, CDR2 YNNKEL (reference sequence). The CDR3 is made up of 13 amino acids. CDR3 coding DNA: TGTGCCAGCAGCCAAGCGGGGACAGATGCGCAGTATTTT. Protein product: CASSQAGTDAQYF.

The chain has TRBV7-9 and TRBJ1-6; tentatively, D is TRBD1 (5 bases). Trimming removed 4 bases from V and 7 bases from J, with 14 bases in between. Germline V gene lookup returns CDR1 SEHNR and CDR2 FQNEAQ (reference sequence). The length of the CDR3 is 15 residues. The CDR3 here is CASSSGEGRNSPLHF. In DNA, the CDR3 is TGTGCCAGCAGCTCGGGGGAGGGCAGAAATTCACCCCTCCACTTT.

This chain uses TRBV20-1 with TRBJ2-5, with 7 bases that match TRBD1. The CDR3 runs 15 residues. V was pared by 5 bases and J by 2 bases, with 11 bases of the junction left unmatched. CDR1 is DFQATT, CDR2 SNEGSKA, per germline (reference sequence). The DNA for the CDR3 is TGCAGTGCTGAGAGACAGGGAAGGCCACAAGAGACCCAGTACTTC. It codes for CSAERQGRPQETQYF.

The J gene is TRBJ2-1, the V gene TRBV9, with no clear D. Near its end, the DNA agrees better with TRBJ2-7, so the J call may be wrong. The CDR3 has 13 residues. Germline CDR1 and CDR2: SGDLS and YYNGEE. CDR3 DNA sequence: TGTGCCAGCAGTGCGAGCTCCTACAATGAGCAGTACTTC. Protein sequence: CASSASSYNEQYF.

The V and J genes are TRBV6-1 and TRBJ2-7; no clear D gene. The CDR3 consists of 15 residues. V was trimmed by 3 bases and J by 2 bases, leaving 14 bases between them. The V gene's germline CDR1 is MNHNS and CDR2 SASEGT. CDR3 region: CASSDWPQGPYEQYF. The CDR3 DNA reads as TGTGCCAGCAGTGATTGGCCTCAAGGGCCCTACGAGCAGTACTTC.

This clonotype was detected only a few times. The chain has TRBV3-1 and TRBJ1-2, with 7 bases lining up with TRBD1. Germline CDR1 is LGHDT and CDR2 is YNNKEL (reference sequence). V lost 0 bases to trimming and J lost 3 bases; unmatched junction nucleotides: 13. There are 18 residues in the CDR3. The CDR3 loop reads CASSQEAFSDRDYYGYTF. The CDR3 DNA sequence: TGTGCCAGCAGCCAAGAGGCCTTTAGTGACAGGGACTACTATGGCTACACCTTC.